The 5 T cell receptor beta chains below all came from one sample that was sequenced in a study of human T cells and chemical hapten exposure. TCRdb itself ran the 5' RACE reads through MiXCR, one entry per CDR3 protein. The sample includes about 140,000 distinct CDR3 sequences, 4.1% of them seen just once. Whole blood that had not been fractionated was the source of extracted total RNA. The receptors shown here come from a female donor in good health.

This clonotype was picked up a small number of times. This chain connects TRBV29-1 to TRBJ2-5; D is ambiguous. The CDR3 is made up of 12 amino acids. Trimming took 6 bases from V and 1 from J, leaving 9 bases between them. CDR1 is SQVTM, CDR2 ANQGSEA, per germline. Here the CDR3 DNA reads TGCAGCGTCCGATTGGGCCAAGAGACCCAGTACTTC. It encodes CSVRLGQETQYF.

V usage is TRBV5-1 and J usage is TRBJ1-1; D is ambiguous. There are 16 residues in the CDR3. The germline V and J ends were trimmed by 0 bases and 2 bases, with 14 bases remaining between them. Per the germline V gene, CDR1 is SGHRS and CDR2 is YFSETQ. The DNA of the CDR3 is TGCGCCAGCAGCTTGGACCGCGTTGGGGTAAACACTGAAGCTTTCTTT. It encodes CASSLDRVGVNTEAFF.

This clonotype was detected ten times or more. The chain links TRBV12-3 or TRBV12-4 to TRBJ2-2; D might be TRBD2 (7 bases). This CDR3 has 15 residues. V was cut by 5 bases and J by 4 bases, with 14 bases left in between. The CDR3 DNA is TGTGCCAGCAGTCCCGTAGGGGGGGCCACCGGGGAGCTGTTTTTT. Protein sequence: CASSPVGGATGELFF.

There are a few counts of this clonotype. The chain couples TRBV2 to TRBJ2-5, with a weak D call TRBD2 (5 bases). The V and J ends lost 8 bases and 0 bases respectively, with 10 bases between them. This CDR3 has 13 amino acids. CDR1 is SNHLY and CDR2 is FYNNEI in the germline V gene. CDR3 sequence: CASVRGNQETQYF. DNA of the CDR3: TGTGCCAGCGTACGGGGAAACCAAGAGACCCAGTACTTC.

This clonotype was seen a few times. This may be a read error, as it is one base from a much larger clone. V gene TRBV18 combines with J gene TRBJ1-2, with TRBD1 matching over 8 bases. Germline CDR1 reads KGHSH; CDR2 reads LQKENI. The CDR3 has 13 amino acids. The CDR3 coding sequence is TGTGCCAGCGCACCGGGACAGGACGATGGCTACACCTTC. It codes for CASAPGQDDGYTF.